The clone carrying this T cell receptor (beta chain) was observed once. Its specificity is unknown. This sample was taken from a study of T cell responses to AZD1222 COVID-19 vaccine. Sequencing used immunoSEQ multiplex PCR; TCRdb keeps in-frame clones, though not all of them. The sample records approximately 61,000 clones, 81% being singletons. Researchers grouped second doses given at about 4 or about 12 weeks into one pool. The study's findings and limits: Across spike, vaccine-associated CD4 TCRs were found, dominant at 160-218 and 743-854. A mostly white British donor set with more females was recruited, and clonal diversity was possibly underestimated. Among AZD1222 vaccinees, only 5 to 7 were seropositive at baseline.

Trimming cost V 2 bases and J 7 bases, with 15 bases left between them. Germline CDR1 reads LGHDT; CDR2 reads YNNKEL (reference sequence). The CDR3 sequence is 16 residues long. The source material was peripheral blood, sampled 28 days after the second AZD1222 dose. The chain is built from TRBV3-1 (or the pseudogene TRBV3-2) and TRBJ1-6; no definite D call. The sequence was collected from an adult who received the AZD1222 COVID-19 vaccine. The CDR3 loop reads CASSQHGTRMNSPLHF. CDR3 in DNA: TGTGCCAGCAGCCAACATGGCACCAGAATGAATTCACCCCTCCACTTT.